The clone carrying this TCR beta chain came up a few times. Antigen unknown. The sample comes from a study of blood T cells in healthy people across ages. General observations from the study: Donors of long life had a larger count of naive CD4+ cells and greater diversity than aged donors. Nothing was known about donor CMV status, and this possibly confounded expanded clonotype changes. TCR beta diversity correlated strongly with naive T cell percentage.

Next came a second PCR, run for about 7 to 12 cycles, which used a sample-barcoded 5' primer along with a J-beta primer mix. MiXCR, applied by TCRdb to the 5' RACE reads, yields one record per CDR3 protein. This repertoire shows about 1.1 million distinct CDR3 sequences, approximately 38% found once; its top ten account for 10% to 15%. Trimming took 3 bases from V and 4 from J, leaving 14 bases between them. The CDR3 spans 15 residues. Germline CDR1 reads SGHVS; CDR2 reads FNYEAQ. Each individual donor underwent a draw of roughly 10 milliliters of peripheral blood. This TCR was recovered from a man aged 18 to 30 in good health. The specimen was blood. The chain employs TRBV7-6 and TRBJ2-3; D is unresolved. The CDR3 is CASSFGGEAADTQYF. CDR3 sequence (DNA): TGTGCCAGCAGCTTCGGCGGAGAGGCTGCAGATACGCAGTATTTT.